Below, one T cell receptor (beta chain) is given with its context. The target antigen is unknown. The germline V and J ends were trimmed by 0 bases and 10 bases, with 19 bases remaining between them. The CDR3 runs to 17 residues. CDR1 is LNHNV and CDR2 is YYDKDF in the germline V gene (reference sequence). The PCR was carried out with 60 Vbeta primers and 13 Jbeta primers. Data came from immunoSEQ multiplex PCR; TCRdb stores just in-frame clones and leaves some out. The table lists 150,000 or so clones, about 70% of them singletons. The data belong to a study of cytomegalovirus exposure and HLA in healthy donors. The study's findings and limits: Analysis performed later showed TCR beta chains linked to HLA being more clonally expanded than equally common others. Across HLA loci, a later analysis found differing TCR association rates, with DRB1 most and HLA-C fewest. Immune exposure was documented only through CMV serostatus.

The J gene is TRBJ1-6, the V gene TRBV15, with D hard to call. The sequence was collected from a man younger than 30 in good health and CMV-seronegative. Sequenced: PBMCs. The CDR3 spells CATSRDYLVQSDSPLHF. CDR3 nucleotide sequence: TGTGCCACCAGCAGAGACTACCTAGTTCAGTCCGACTCACCCCTCCACTTT.